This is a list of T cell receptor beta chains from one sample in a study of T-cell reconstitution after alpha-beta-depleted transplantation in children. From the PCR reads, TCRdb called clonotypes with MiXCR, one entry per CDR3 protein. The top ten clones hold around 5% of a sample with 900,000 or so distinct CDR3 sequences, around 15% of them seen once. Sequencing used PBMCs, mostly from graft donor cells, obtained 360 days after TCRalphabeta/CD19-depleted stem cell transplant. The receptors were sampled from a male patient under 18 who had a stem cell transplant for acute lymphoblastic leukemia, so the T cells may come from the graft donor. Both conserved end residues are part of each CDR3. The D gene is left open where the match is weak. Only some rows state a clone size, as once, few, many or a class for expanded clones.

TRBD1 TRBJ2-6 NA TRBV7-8 TGTGCCAGCAGCCGAGCAGGGGGCTATGGGGCCAACGTCCTGACTTTC CASSRAGGYGANVLTF
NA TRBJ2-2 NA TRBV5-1 TGCGCCAGCACCCTGATTGGATTACTAAACACCGGGGAGCTGTTTTTT CASTLIGLLNTGELFF
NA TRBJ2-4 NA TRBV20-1 TGCAGTGTAAGATGGGTGGGGGATCGAGCCAAAAACATTCAGTACTTC CSVRWVGDRAKNIQYF
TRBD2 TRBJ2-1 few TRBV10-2 TGCGCCAGCAGAGATAGCGGGAACAATGAGCAGTTCTTC CASRDSGNNEQFF
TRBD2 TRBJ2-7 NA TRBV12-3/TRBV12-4 TGTGCCAGCAGTTTCCGGACTAGCGGGAGATCCTACGAGCAGTACTTC CASSFRTSGRSYEQYF
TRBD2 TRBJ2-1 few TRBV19 TGTGCCAGTTCAGAGCGGGATGGCTACAATGAGCAGTTCTTC CASSERDGYNEQFF
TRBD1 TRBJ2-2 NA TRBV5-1 TGCGCCAGCAGCTTGGTGAGCAGGTCTTTCAGGGGGCTCGGCACCGGGGAGCTGTTTTTT CASSLVSRSFRGLGTGELFF
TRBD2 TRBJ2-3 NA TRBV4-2 TGTGCCAGCAGCGAACCACCACCGACTAGCGGGAGTGTCACAGATACGCAGTATTTT CASSEPPPTSGSVTDTQYF
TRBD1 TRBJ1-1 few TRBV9 TGTGCCAGCAGCATCTTAACAGGGGGTAAGAACACTGAAGCTTTCTTT CASSILTGGKNTEAFF
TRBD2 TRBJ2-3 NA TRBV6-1 TGTGCCAGCAGGGCCGGGACTAGCGCGTTGACAGATAGGCAGTATTTT CASRAGTSALTDRQYF
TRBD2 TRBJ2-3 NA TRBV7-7 TGTGCCAGCGGCACTCAGGGACTAGCGGCCCTCACAGATACGCAGTATTTT CASGTQGLAALTDTQYF
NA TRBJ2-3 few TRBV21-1 TGTGCCAACATAAAGTACTGGGGGAGTAGCACAGATACGCAGTATTTT CANIKYWGSSTDTQYF
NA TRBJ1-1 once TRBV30 TGTGCCTGGAGTGCTTGGCAGAACACTGAAGCTTTCTTT CAWSAWQNTEAFF
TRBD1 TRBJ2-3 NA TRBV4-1 TGCGCCAGCAGCCAAGATCTAGGGAGAAGGGGGCGCACAGATACGCAGTATTTT CASSQDLGRRGRTDTQYF
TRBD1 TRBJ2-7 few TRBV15 TGTGCCACCAGCAGAGATAGGTTTACCCGACAGGGTCGGGGCTTC CATSRDRFTRQGRGF
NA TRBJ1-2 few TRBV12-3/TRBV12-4 TGTGCCAGCAGTTTTTGGCGTCTAAGGGGCTATGGCTACACCTTC CASSFWRLRGYGYTF
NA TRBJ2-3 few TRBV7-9 TGTGCCAGCTCGGCGATTTCGAGCACAGATACGCAGTATTTT CASSAISSTDTQYF
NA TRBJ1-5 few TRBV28 TGTGCCAGCACCCCCCAGCATAGCAATCAGCCCCAGCATTTT CASTPQHSNQPQHF
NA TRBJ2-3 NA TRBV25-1 TGTGCCAGCTCGAAGATGGGTAGCACAGATACGCAGTATTTT CASSKMGSTDTQYF
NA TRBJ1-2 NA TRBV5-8 TGTGCCAGCAGCTCCGCGCGGGTTGGCTACACCTTC CASSSARVGYTF
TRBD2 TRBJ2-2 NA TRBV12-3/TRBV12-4 TGTGCCAGCAGGCCCTCTAGCGGGAGGGGGCCCGGGGAGCTGTTTTTT CASRPSSGRGPGELFF
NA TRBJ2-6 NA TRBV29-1 TGCAGCGTTGGAAACCTCTCTGGGGCCAACGTCCTGACTTTC CSVGNLSGANVLTF
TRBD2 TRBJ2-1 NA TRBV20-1 TGCAGTGCAGCCGGGGGGGTTCTCTACAATGAGCAGTTCTTC CSAAGGVLYNEQFF